Presented here are 2 T cell receptor beta chains from one specimen sequenced in a study of blood T cell repertoires in COVID-19. Sequencing used immunoSEQ multiplex PCR; TCRdb keeps in-frame clones, though not all of them. The data contain 55,000 to 80,000 clones, approximately 85% of them singletons. Material for sequencing was peripheral blood. The receptors come from a man aged 50-59 years with acute or convalescent COVID-19.

V usage is TRBV24-1 and J usage is TRBJ2-5, with 7 bases that match TRBD1. V lost 3 bases, J lost 1 base, and 4 bases stayed unmatched. CDR1 and CDR2 (germline): KGHDR, SFDVKD. The CDR3 length is 15 residues. The CDR3 loop is CATSDPGTAQETQYF. As DNA, the CDR3 is TGTGCCACCAGTGATCCCGGGACAGCCCAAGAGACCCAGTACTTC.

The chain recombines TRBV3-1 (or the pseudogene TRBV3-2) with TRBJ2-2, with 10 bases matching TRBD2. CDR3 size: 18 residues. Looked up from germline, CDR1 is LGHDT and CDR2 is YNNKEL (reference sequence). V trimming: 3 bases; J trimming: 6 bases; junction bases outside the gene matches: 13. The CDR3 bases are TGTGCCAGCAGCCATTCATCCGGGACTAGCGTTGGTGCCGGGGAGCTGTTTTTT. It translates to CASSHSSGTSVGAGELFF.